Listed below are T cell receptor beta chains from one sample, sequenced in a study of blood T cells in healthy people across ages. TCRdb reprocessed the 5' RACE reads via MiXCR and lists one record per CDR3 protein. The profile shows 630,000 or so distinct CDR3 sequences, around 32% of them singletons. Sequencing was performed on blood. The receptors were sampled from a woman at least 80 years old in good health. Both conserved end residues are part of each CDR3. Each record gives: CDR3 protein, CDR3 DNA, V gene, J gene, clone size, D gene. A D gene is named only where the DNA matches it firmly. Rows may omit the clone size; those that give it use once, few, many or a size class.

CDR3 protein: CSARDQTSEAFF
CDR3 DNA: TGCAGTGCTAGAGATCAGACGTCTGAAGCTTTCTTT
V gene: TRBV20-1
J gene: TRBJ1-1
clone size: -
D gene: -

CDR3 protein: CASSLAKWTMTYEQYF
CDR3 DNA: TGTGCCAGCAGCCTCGCGAAGTGGACGATGACCTACGAGCAGTACTTC
V gene: TRBV7-9
J gene: TRBJ2-7
clone size: -
D gene: -

CDR3 protein: CASHPGTTNNEQFF
CDR3 DNA: TGTGCCAGCCACCCCGGGACTACGAACAATGAGCAGTTCTTC
V gene: TRBV14
J gene: TRBJ2-1
clone size: -
D gene: TRBD2

CDR3 protein: CASSEAQVNNSPLHF
CDR3 DNA: TGTGCCAGCAGTGAAGCTCAGGTTAATAATTCACCCCTCCACTTT
V gene: TRBV2
J gene: TRBJ1-6
clone size: few
D gene: -

CDR3 protein: CASSRTSGSADTQYF
CDR3 DNA: TGTGCCAGCAGTCGGACTAGCGGGAGTGCAGATACGCAGTATTTT
V gene: TRBV7-3
J gene: TRBJ2-3
clone size: few
D gene: TRBD2

CDR3 protein: CASSPWGLAPSYEQYF
CDR3 DNA: TGTGCCAGTAGTCCGTGGGGACTAGCGCCGTCCTACGAGCAGTACTTC
V gene: TRBV19
J gene: TRBJ2-7
clone size: -
D gene: TRBD2

CDR3 protein: CSVRPDQGPYEQYF
CDR3 DNA: TGCAGCGTTCGCCCAGACCAGGGTCCCTACGAGCAGTACTTC
V gene: TRBV29-1
J gene: TRBJ2-7
clone size: many
D gene: -

CDR3 protein: CASSPGQGSYYEQYF
CDR3 DNA: TGTGCCAGCAGCCCGGGACAGGGATCGTACTACGAGCAGTACTTC
V gene: TRBV9
J gene: TRBJ2-7
clone size: many
D gene: TRBD1

CDR3 protein: CASSLESSGGGAYNEQFF
CDR3 DNA: TGCGCCAGCAGTTTGGAAAGTAGCGGGGGGGGAGCATACAATGAGCAGTTCTTC
V gene: TRBV5-1
J gene: TRBJ2-1
clone size: -
D gene: TRBD2

CDR3 protein: CASTPDANYGYTF
CDR3 DNA: TGCGCCAGCACACCTGACGCAAACTATGGCTACACCTTC
V gene: TRBV5-1
J gene: TRBJ1-2
clone size: many
D gene: -

CDR3 protein: CAWNRDRVENEQFF
CDR3 DNA: TGTGCCTGGAACCGGGACAGGGTTGAAAATGAGCAGTTCTTC
V gene: TRBV30
J gene: TRBJ2-1
clone size: -
D gene: TRBD1

CDR3 protein: CASSLGQRGGTDTQYF
CDR3 DNA: TGCGCCAGCAGCTTGGGACAGCGGGGGGGCACAGATACGCAGTATTTT
V gene: TRBV5-1
J gene: TRBJ2-3
clone size: many
D gene: TRBD2

CDR3 protein: CASSLGSVDYGYTF
CDR3 DNA: TGTGCCAGCAGCTTGGGCTCAGTGGATTATGGCTACACCTTC
V gene: TRBV5-4
J gene: TRBJ1-2
clone size: many
D gene: -

CDR3 protein: CASSLSSDTDTQYF
CDR3 DNA: TGCGCCAGCAGCTTATCTTCAGACACAGATACGCAGTATTTT
V gene: TRBV5-1
J gene: TRBJ2-3
clone size: -
D gene: -

CDR3 protein: CASLILGDRATDTQYF
CDR3 DNA: TGTGCCAGCTTAATCTTGGGGGACAGGGCAACAGATACGCAGTATTTT
V gene: TRBV5-5
J gene: TRBJ2-3
clone size: many
D gene: TRBD1

CDR3 protein: CASSLGQALSYNEQFF
CDR3 DNA: TGTGCCAGCAGCTTAGGACAGGCTCTCTCCTACAATGAGCAGTTCTTC
V gene: TRBV11-2
J gene: TRBJ2-1
clone size: many
D gene: -

CDR3 protein: CASSLKSRWLAGSVGTDTQYF
CDR3 DNA: TGTGCCAGCAGCTTAAAGTCTCGCTGGCTAGCGGGGAGCGTTGGCACAGATACGCAGTATTTT
V gene: TRBV11-2
J gene: TRBJ2-3
clone size: -
D gene: TRBD2

CDR3 protein: CSARDWTGWSEQYF
CDR3 DNA: TGCAGTGCTAGAGACTGGACAGGGTGGAGCGAGCAGTACTTC
V gene: TRBV20-1
J gene: TRBJ2-7
clone size: -
D gene: TRBD1

CDR3 protein: CASSLLTGEGYTF
CDR3 DNA: TGCGCCAGCAGCTTGTTGACAGGGGAAGGCTACACCTTC
V gene: TRBV5-1
J gene: TRBJ1-2
clone size: -
D gene: TRBD1

CDR3 protein: CAISDQAGTGEETQYF
CDR3 DNA: TGTGCCATCAGTGACCAGGCCGGGACGGGAGAGGAGACCCAGTACTTC
V gene: TRBV10-3
J gene: TRBJ2-5
clone size: -
D gene: -

CDR3 protein: CSARLAAETQYF
CDR3 DNA: TGCAGTGCCCGACTAGCGGCAGAGACCCAGTACTTC
V gene: TRBV20-1
J gene: TRBJ2-5
clone size: -
D gene: TRBD2

CDR3 protein: CASSLKRQGRANVLTF
CDR3 DNA: TGTGCCAGCAGCCTCAAAAGACAGGGGAGGGCCAACGTCCTGACTTTC
V gene: TRBV3-1
J gene: TRBJ2-6
clone size: many
D gene: TRBD1

CDR3 protein: CAIARGGDNEQFF
CDR3 DNA: TGTGCCATCGCCCGCGGGGGGGACAATGAGCAGTTCTTC
V gene: TRBV10-3
J gene: TRBJ2-1
clone size: many
D gene: TRBD2

CDR3 protein: CASSLLTSGGNEQFF
CDR3 DNA: TGTGCCAGCAGCTTATTAACTAGCGGGGGTAATGAGCAGTTCTTC
V gene: TRBV13
J gene: TRBJ2-1
clone size: many
D gene: TRBD2

CDR3 protein: CASVLGQGKGETQYF
CDR3 DNA: TGTGCCAGCGTCTTGGGACAGGGGAAAGGGGAGACCCAGTACTTC
V gene: TRBV6-6
J gene: TRBJ2-5
clone size: many
D gene: TRBD1